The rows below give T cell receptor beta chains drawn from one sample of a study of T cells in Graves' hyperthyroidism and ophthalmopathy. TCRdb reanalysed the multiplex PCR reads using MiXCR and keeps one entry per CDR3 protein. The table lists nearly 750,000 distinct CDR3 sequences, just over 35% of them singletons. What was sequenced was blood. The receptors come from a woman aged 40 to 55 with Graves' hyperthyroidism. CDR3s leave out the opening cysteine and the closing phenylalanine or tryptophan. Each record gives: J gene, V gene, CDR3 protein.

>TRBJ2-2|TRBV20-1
SARDSGAGDTGELF
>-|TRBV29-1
SVEGTGGFEQF
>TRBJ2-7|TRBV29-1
SVQTPRQY
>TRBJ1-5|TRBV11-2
ASSLGVYQPQH
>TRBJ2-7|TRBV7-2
ASSMGPGTRVEQY
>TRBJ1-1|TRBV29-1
SVESGYLNTEAF
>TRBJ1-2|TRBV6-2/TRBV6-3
ASSLILTSTHGYT
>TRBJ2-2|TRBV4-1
ASRGGLLNTGELF
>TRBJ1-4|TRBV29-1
SVDGQGVLF
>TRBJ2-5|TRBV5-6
ASTRGTETQY
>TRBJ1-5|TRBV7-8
ASSSINRGDNQPQH
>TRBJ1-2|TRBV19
ASTPGGHYGYT
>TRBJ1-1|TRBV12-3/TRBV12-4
ASSLGANTEAY
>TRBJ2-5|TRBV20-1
SANLKTQY
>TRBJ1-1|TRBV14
ASRQPGGPHTEAF
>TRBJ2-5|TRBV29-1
SATGGAGETQY
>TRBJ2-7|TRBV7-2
ASSLAVSGTYEQY
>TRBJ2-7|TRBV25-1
ASSYSGLAGGQDEQY
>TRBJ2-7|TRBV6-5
ASSYPSLYEQY
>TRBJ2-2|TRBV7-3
ASERTSGGKGELF
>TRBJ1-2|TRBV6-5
ASRELQDFNYGYT
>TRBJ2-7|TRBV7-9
ASGVHGREQY
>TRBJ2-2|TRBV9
ASSPGTDTRELF
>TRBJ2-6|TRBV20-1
SARRDRANVLT
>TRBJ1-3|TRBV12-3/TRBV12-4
ASSRLRGTGNTIY
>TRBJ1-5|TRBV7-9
ASSSQGFHHQPQH
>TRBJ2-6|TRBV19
ASISDQGPYSGANVLT
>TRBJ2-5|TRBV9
ASSPLPPGRRETQY
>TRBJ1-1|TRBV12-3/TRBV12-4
ASRDVEVWAEAF
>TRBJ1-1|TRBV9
ASSTEGQGTEAF
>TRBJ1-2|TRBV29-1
SVENVNDGYT
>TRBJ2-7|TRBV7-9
ASSYGQGLAFDEQY